One sample yielded the 20 T cell receptor beta chains listed below, sequenced in a study of type 1 and type 2 diabetes patients. Genomic DNA was the PCR template. Amplification of the beta chain CDR3 used 30 forward and 13 reverse multiplex primers. From the multiplex PCR reads, TCRdb called clonotypes with MiXCR, one entry per CDR3 protein. Found here are 250,000 or so distinct CDR3 sequences, around 47% of them singletons; the top ten hold roughly an eighth. Sequencing was carried out using peripheral blood mononuclear cells (PBMCs). These receptors were taken from a man aged 18 to 30 with type 2 diabetes.

The chain has TRBV28 and TRBJ1-2; 8 bases map to TRBD1. The CDR3 contains 14 residues. Trimming at V came to 4 bases and at J to 8 bases, leaving 9 bases not matched to a gene. Germline CDR1 reads MDHEN; CDR2 reads SYDVKM. In DNA, the CDR3 is TGTGCCAGCAGTTCCGCCGGACAGGGAGTGGGCTACACCTTC. It yields the protein CASSSAGQGVGYTF.

This clonotype was seen only a few times. The chain recombines TRBV19 with TRBJ2-3; perhaps TRBD1 as D (6 bases). This CDR3 is built from 14 residues. CDR1 is LNHDA, CDR2 SQIVND, per germline (reference sequence). V was trimmed by 3 bases and J by 6 bases, leaving 13 bases between them. CDR3 coding DNA: TGTGCCAGTAGTATCTCGGACAGATCTGATACGCAGTATTTT. It encodes CASSISDRSDTQYF.

The chain employs TRBV4-3 and TRBJ2-3; 8 bases are shared with TRBD1. The CDR3 length is 17 residues. Germline V lookup: CDR1 LGHNA, CDR2 YSLEER. V gave up 2 bases and J gave up 5 bases; unmatched junction bases: 12. CDR3 loop: CASSQRTGTGVEDTQYF. The CDR3 DNA sequence: TGCGCCAGCAGCCAACGGACAGGGACTGGAGTTGAAGATACGCAGTATTTT.

The genes are TRBV6-5 and TRBJ2-7; the D gene is possibly TRBD1 (6 bases). Trimming took off 5 bases at V and 0 bases at J, with 14 bases between the two ends. CDR1 is MNHEY, CDR2 SVGAGI, per germline. The CDR3 is 15 amino acids. The CDR3 loop is CASSAPGHPSYEQYF. The DNA for the CDR3 is TGTGCCAGCAGTGCTCCGGGACACCCCTCCTACGAGCAGTACTTC.

Note on this clonotype: A read error is possible here, since a much larger clone lies one base away. The V call is TRBV15, the J call TRBJ1-4, with D possibly TRBD1 on 6 matching bases. The CDR3 contains 16 residues. V dropped 0 bases and J dropped 7 bases, with 15 bases sitting between them. Germline V gene lookup returns CDR1 LNHNV and CDR2 YYDKDF (reference sequence). The CDR3 region has the DNA TGTGCCACCAGCAGAGATCGTGACGCCAGGGGTGAAAAACTGTTTTTT. This gives the protein CATSRDRDARGEKLFF.

The chain has TRBV2 and TRBJ1-5, with D possibly matching TRBD1 (6 bases). CDR3 length: 13 residues. CDR1 and CDR2 (germline): SNHLY, FYNNEI. V lost 6 bases and J lost 7, with 13 bases in between. Written as DNA, the CDR3 is TGTGCCAGCAGCGCAGGGGTGGGACAGCCCCAGCATTTT. This encodes CASSAGVGQPQHF.

The chain employs TRBV7-8 and TRBJ1-5; D remains ambiguous. Deletions cut 2 bases from V and 2 bases from J, with 19 bases between. This CDR3 is 18 amino acids long. CDR1 and CDR2 from the germline V gene are SGHVS and FQNEAQ. The CDR3 DNA reads as TGTGCCAGCAGCTTATTTCACGGACCGTCACAAGGCAATCAGCCCCAGCATTTT. It is translated as CASSLFHGPSQGNQPQHF.

This clonotype has a single count. J is TRBJ2-7 and V is TRBV4-2; 11 positions agree with TRBD1. The assigned J gene may be wrong: the sequence end matches TRBJ2-5 better. Germline V gene sequence: CDR1 LGHNA, CDR2 YNFKEQ. The CDR3 totals 15 residues. The CDR3, as DNA: TGTGCCAGCAGCAAAGGGGGACAGGGGGAAGAGACCCAGTACTTC. It codes for CASSKGGQGEETQYF.

The V gene is TRBV19, the J gene TRBJ2-1; D is undetermined. V gave up 6 bases and J gave up 9 bases, with 9 bases separating them. The CDR3 runs to 11 residues. The germline V gene encodes CDR1 LNHDA and CDR2 SQIVND (reference sequence). The CDR3 sequence: CASSWTSEQFF. The CDR3 nucleotides are TGTGCCAGTAGCTGGACGTCTGAGCAGTTCTTC.

About this clonotype: Since a much larger clone is just one base distant, this may be a read error. J is TRBJ1-1 and V is TRBV10-1, with D maybe TRBD1 (5 bases). The CDR3 is 12 residues long. CDR1 WNHNN and CDR2 SYGVQD come from the germline V gene (reference sequence). CDR3 residues: CASSETGTEAYF. DNA of the CDR3: TGCGCCAGCAGTGAGACAGGCACTGAAGCTTACTTT.

This rearrangement joins TRBV19 to TRBJ1-5, with 9 nucleotides matching TRBD1. CDR3 length equals 15 residues. After removal of 4 bases from V and 9 bases from J, the junction contained 10 bases not matched to a gene. Germline V gives CDR1 LNHDA, CDR2 SQIVND (reference sequence). The CDR3 reads CASSSNRDRVRPQHF. CDR3 in DNA: TGTGCCAGTAGTAGCAACCGGGACAGGGTTCGGCCCCAGCATTTT. The complete variable domain, with remaining parts taken from reference TRBV19 and TRBJ1-5, reads DGGITQSPKYLFRKEGQNVTLSCEQNLNHDAMYWYRQDPGQGLRLIYYSQIVNDFQKGDIAEGYSVSREKKESFPLTVTSAQKNPTAFYLCASSSNRDRVRPQHFGDGTRLSIL.

The chain employs TRBV5-4 and TRBJ1-6; D unresolved. This CDR3 contains 13 residues. The V gene's germline CDR1 is SGHNT and CDR2 YYREEE (reference sequence). The V end was cut by 1 base, the J end by 16 bases, with 15 bases between. The CDR3 here is CASSLMGGQLLHF. The CDR3 DNA reads as TGTGCCAGCAGCTTGATGGGCGGTCAGCTTCTCCACTTT.

This chain uses TRBV12-3 or TRBV12-4 with TRBJ2-3; unclear D gene. The CDR3 loop spans 13 amino acids. The V gene lost 5 bases and the J gene lost 1 base, with 7 bases spanning the gap. In DNA, the CDR3 is TGTGCCAGCAGTATGGAAGGCACAGATACGCAGTATTTT. It encodes CASSMEGTDTQYF.

This clonotype was found many times. One junction end disagrees with the germline gene, perhaps due to a read error. J is TRBJ1-1 and V is TRBV5-1, with no clear D. This CDR3 is built from 14 residues. The germline V gene encodes CDR1 SGHRS and CDR2 YFSETQ. The CDR3 loop reads CASSLRTLNTEAFF. As DNA, the CDR3 is TGTGCCAGCAGCCTCAGGACCTTGAACACTGAAGCTTTCTTT.

This clonotype showed up just a few times. The chain is built from TRBV6-5 and TRBJ1-2; a weak D match, TRBD1 (6 bases). Looked up from germline, CDR1 is MNHEY and CDR2 is SVGAGI. Trimming pared 2 bases from V and 3 bases from J, leaving 7 bases between. CDR3 length: 13 residues. This chain's CDR3 is CASSYRGHYGYTF. CDR3 sequence (DNA): TGTGCCAGCAGTTACCGGGGGCACTATGGCTACACCTTC.

This chain links TRBV12-3 or TRBV12-4 with TRBJ2-7; D call uncertain. Trimming removed 8 bases from V and 0 bases from J, with 20 bases in between. The CDR3 runs to 16 residues. CDR3 sequence (DNA): TGTGCCAGCTCCCCCGGGTACGGCGTCGTCTCCTACGAGCAGTACTTC. Amino acids: CASSPGYGVVSYEQYF.

The sample holds many counts of this clonotype. The rearrangement uses TRBV29-1 and TRBJ1-2; D might be TRBD1 (6 bases). The germline CDR1 and CDR2 sequences are SQVTM and ANQGSEA. V shed 0 bases and J shed 7 bases, with 12 bases lying between them. The CDR3 spans 13 residues. DNA of the CDR3: TGCAGCGTTGAAGATACAGGGATGTCTGGCTACACCTTC. It is translated as CSVEDTGMSGYTF.

This clonotype was counted between two and nine times. V usage is TRBV2 and J usage is TRBJ1-5; D is uncertain. Germline CDR1 and CDR2: SNHLY and FYNNEI. This CDR3 contains 15 residues. V lost 4 bases and J lost 1, with 11 bases in between. CDR3 region: CASSGGVLSNQPQHF. The CDR3 DNA is TGTGCCAGCAGTGGTGGAGTTTTGAGCAATCAGCCCCAGCATTTT.

Comment on this clonotype: The junction differs from germline at one of its ends, possibly a read error. The chain links TRBV12-3 or TRBV12-4 to TRBJ1-2; no reliable D call. CDR3 length: 14 residues. The CDR3 loop reads CASSDGLTNYGYTF. CDR3 bases: TGCGCCAGCAGTGACGGATTAACTAACTATGGCTACACCTTC.

This chain uses TRBV20-1 with TRBJ2-3; D is ambiguous. V gave up 0 bases and J gave up 3 bases, with 7 bases separating them. The CDR3 covers 13 residues. Per germline, CDR1 DFQATT and CDR2 SNEGSKA (reference sequence). The CDR3 nucleotides read TGCAGTGCTAGAGATGATAGGACAGATACGCAGTATTTT. This codes for CSARDDRTDTQYF.